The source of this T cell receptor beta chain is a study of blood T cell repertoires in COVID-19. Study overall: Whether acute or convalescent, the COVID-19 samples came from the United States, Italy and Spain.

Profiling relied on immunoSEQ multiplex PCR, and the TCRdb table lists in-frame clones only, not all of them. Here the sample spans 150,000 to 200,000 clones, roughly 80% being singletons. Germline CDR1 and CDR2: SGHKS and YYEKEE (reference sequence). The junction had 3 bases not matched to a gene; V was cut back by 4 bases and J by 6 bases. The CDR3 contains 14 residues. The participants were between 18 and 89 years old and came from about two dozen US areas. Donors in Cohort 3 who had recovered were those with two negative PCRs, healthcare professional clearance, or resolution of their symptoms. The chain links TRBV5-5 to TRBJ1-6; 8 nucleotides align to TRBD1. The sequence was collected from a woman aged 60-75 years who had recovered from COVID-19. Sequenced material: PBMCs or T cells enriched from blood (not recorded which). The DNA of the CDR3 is TGTGCCAGCAGCCTACAGGGGGGTAATTCACCCCTCCACTTT. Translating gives CASSLQGGNSPLHF.